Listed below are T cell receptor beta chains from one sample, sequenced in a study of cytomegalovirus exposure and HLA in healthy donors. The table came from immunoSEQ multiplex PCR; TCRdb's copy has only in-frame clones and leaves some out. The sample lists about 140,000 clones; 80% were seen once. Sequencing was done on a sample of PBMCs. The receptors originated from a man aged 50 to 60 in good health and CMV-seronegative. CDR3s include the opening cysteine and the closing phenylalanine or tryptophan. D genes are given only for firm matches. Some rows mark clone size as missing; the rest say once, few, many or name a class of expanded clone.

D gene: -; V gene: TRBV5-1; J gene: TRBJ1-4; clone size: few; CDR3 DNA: TGCGCCAGCAGCCTCCCCGACGGGATCAATGAAAAACTGTTTTTT; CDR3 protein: CASSLPDGINEKLFF
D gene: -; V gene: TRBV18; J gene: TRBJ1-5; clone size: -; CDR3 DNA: TGTGCCAGCTCACCAGACGGGATCAATCAGCCCCAGCATTTT; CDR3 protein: CASSPDGINQPQHF
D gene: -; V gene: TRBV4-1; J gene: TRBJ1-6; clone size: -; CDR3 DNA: TGCGCCACCGCTTCCCGGGGTAATTCACCCCTCCACTTT; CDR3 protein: CATASRGNSPLHF
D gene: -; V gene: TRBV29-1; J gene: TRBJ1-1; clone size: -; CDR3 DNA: TGCAGCGCCGGCCCGGGGTTGAACACTGAAGCTTTCTTT; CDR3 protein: CSAGPGLNTEAFF
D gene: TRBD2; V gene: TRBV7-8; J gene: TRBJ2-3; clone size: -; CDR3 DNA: TGTGCCAGCAGCTTCAGGCGGACTAGCGGCACAGATACGCAGTATTTT; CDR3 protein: CASSFRRTSGTDTQYF
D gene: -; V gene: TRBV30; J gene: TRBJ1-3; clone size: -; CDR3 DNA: TGTGCCGGACGTTCTGTTCTGGACATTACCTCTGGAAACACCATATATTTT; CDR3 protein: CAGRSVLDITSGNTIYF
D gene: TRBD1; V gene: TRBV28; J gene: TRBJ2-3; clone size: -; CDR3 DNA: TGTGCCAGCAGTTTTACGGGACAGGGAGAGACGCAGTATTTT; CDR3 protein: CASSFTGQGETQYF
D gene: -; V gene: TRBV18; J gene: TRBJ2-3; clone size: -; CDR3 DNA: TGTGCCAGCTCACCATCTAGTTTCCTTAGCACAGATACGCAGTATTTT; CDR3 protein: CASSPSSFLSTDTQYF
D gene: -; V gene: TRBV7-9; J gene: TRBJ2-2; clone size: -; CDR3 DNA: TGTGCCAGCAGCTTAGAAAGAGTATCCGGGGAGCTGTTTTTT; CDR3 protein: CASSLERVSGELFF
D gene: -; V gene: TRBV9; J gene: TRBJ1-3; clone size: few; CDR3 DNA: TGTGCCAGCAGCGGGCGCACGAACCGGGACTCCATATATTTT; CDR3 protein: CASSGRTNRDSIYF
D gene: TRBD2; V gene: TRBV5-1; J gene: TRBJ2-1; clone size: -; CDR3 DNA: TGCGCCAGCAGCTTGACTAGCGGGAGCTCCTACAATGAGCAGTTCTTC; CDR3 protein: CASSLTSGSSYNEQFF
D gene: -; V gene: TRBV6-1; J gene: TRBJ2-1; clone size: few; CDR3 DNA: TGTGCCAGCTCCAACCCGGAGATAAATGAGCAGTTCTTC; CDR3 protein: CASSNPEINEQFF
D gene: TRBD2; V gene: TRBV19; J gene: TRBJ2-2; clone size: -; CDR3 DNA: TGTGCCAGTATTCCGGGACTAAACACCGGGGAGCTGTTTTTT; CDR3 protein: CASIPGLNTGELFF
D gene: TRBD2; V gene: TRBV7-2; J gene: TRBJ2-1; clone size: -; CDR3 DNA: TGTGCCAGCAGCAGCAAGGGCCGTAAGACTAGCGGGACCTCCCATGAGCAGTTCTTC; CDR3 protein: CASSSKGRKTSGTSHEQFF
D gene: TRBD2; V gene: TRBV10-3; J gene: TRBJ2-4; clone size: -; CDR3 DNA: TGTGCCATCAGTGAAGGTCTAGCGGGACACATTCAGTACTTC; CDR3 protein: CAISEGLAGHIQYF
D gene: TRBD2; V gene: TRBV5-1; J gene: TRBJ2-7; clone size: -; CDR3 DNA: TGCGCCAGCAGCTTGGCCAGCGGGGGAGCCTACGAGCAGTACTTC; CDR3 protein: CASSLASGGAYEQYF
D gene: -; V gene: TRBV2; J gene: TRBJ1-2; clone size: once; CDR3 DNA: TGTGCCAGCAGCGACGACAGGAGGAGCTACACCTTC; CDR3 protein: CASSDDRRSYTF
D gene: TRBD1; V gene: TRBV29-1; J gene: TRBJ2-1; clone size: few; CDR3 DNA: TGCAGCGTGGGAGGGACAGGGCCTTACAATGAGCAGTTCTTC; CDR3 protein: CSVGGTGPYNEQFF
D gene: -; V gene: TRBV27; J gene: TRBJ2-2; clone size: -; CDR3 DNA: TGTGCCAGCAGTTTAGGGCGGGAGCTGTTTTTT; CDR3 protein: CASSLGRELFF
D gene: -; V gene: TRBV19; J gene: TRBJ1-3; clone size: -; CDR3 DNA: TGTGCCAGTAGTATAGATGAGTACTCTGGAAACACCATATATTTT; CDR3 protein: CASSIDEYSGNTIYF
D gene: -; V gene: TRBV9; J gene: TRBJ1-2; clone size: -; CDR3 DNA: TGTGCCAGCAGCCCCCCGGGGGGGAGGGATGGCTACACCTTC; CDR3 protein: CASSPPGGRDGYTF
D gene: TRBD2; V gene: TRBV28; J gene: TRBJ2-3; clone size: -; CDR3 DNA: TGTGCCACCCTGGGAGCGGGGGCCCAGGGGAGCACAGATACGCAGTATTTT; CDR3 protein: CATLGAGAQGSTDTQYF
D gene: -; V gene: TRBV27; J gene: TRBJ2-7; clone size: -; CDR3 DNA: TGTGCCAGCAGTTTAAGAGGCGACAGACACTACGAGCAGTACTTC; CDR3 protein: CASSLRGDRHYEQYF